The next 23 T cell receptor beta chains were all read from a single sample in a study of T cell clusters in autoimmune cytopenias. TRB amplification used 250 ng of peripheral blood genomic DNA. Multiplex touch-down PCR amplified TRB using TRB-A and TRB-B pools in one tube. With the multiplex PCR reads reprocessed, TCRdb shows one record per CDR3 protein and no DNA. The listing contains under 9,000 distinct CDR3 sequences. Sequencing was performed on peripheral blood. The receptors shown here come from a human donor with an autoimmune cytopenia or autoimmune hepatitis (not recorded which).

The chain links TRBV27 to TRBJ1-1. The CDR3 loop spans 13 amino acids. Germline CDR1 is MNHEY and CDR2 is SMNVEV (reference sequence). The CDR3 here is CASSLAYGEKAFF.

Frequency places this clonotype as medium-sized. The V and J genes are TRBV18 and TRBJ2-3; TCRdb gives TRBD1 as the D gene, but with no DNA this cannot be confirmed. CDR1 is KGHSH, CDR2 LQKENI, per germline. The CDR3 totals 16 residues. The CDR3 loop is CASSPRATGKGDTQYF.

By frequency, this clonotype is medium-sized (0.01 to 0.1%). This chain uses TRBV13 with TRBJ1-2; TCRdb indicates TRBD1, and absent DNA this call remains unverified. CDR3 size: 17 residues. The germline gives CDR1 PRHDT, CDR2 FYEKMQ (reference sequence). CDR3 protein: CASSLFPRTGGDYGYTF. Variable domain in full (rest from reference TRBV13 and TRBJ1-2): AAGVIQSPRHLIKEKRETATLKCYPIPRHDTVYWYQQGPGQDPQFLISFYEKMQSDKGSIPDRFSAQQFSDYHSELNMSSLELGDSALYFCASSLFPRTGGDYGYTFGSGTRLTVV.

The rearrangement uses TRBV6-5 and TRBJ2-1; the TCRdb D gene call, TRBD2, has no DNA to confirm it. The CDR3 covers 19 residues. Germline V gene lookup returns CDR1 MNHEY and CDR2 SVGAGI. This chain's CDR3 is CASSEWELAGAYSYNEQFF.

The chain couples TRBV6-1 to TRBJ1-2; TCRdb's assignment of TRBD1 cannot be checked, as there is no DNA. Germline values: CDR1 MNHNS, CDR2 SASEGT. This CDR3 contains 13 residues. CDR3: CASSEGQGVGYTF.

The V call is TRBV7-6, the J call TRBJ1-1; the TRBD1 assignment by TCRdb is unverifiable without DNA. Per germline, CDR1 SGHVS and CDR2 FNYEAQ. The CDR3 runs to 15 residues. The CDR3 protein is CASSPTGIINTEAFF. Combining the CDR3 with reference TRBV7-6 and TRBJ1-1 gives the whole variable domain GAGVSQSPRYKVTKRGQDVALRCDPISGHVSLYWYRQALGQGPEFLTYFNYEAQQDKSGLPNDRFSAERPEGSISTLTIQRTEQRDSAMYRCASSPTGIINTEAFFGQGTRLTVV.

The chain links TRBV14 to TRBJ1-2; there is no DNA to check the TCRdb D call of TRBD1. CDR3 size: 15 residues. Germline CDR1 and CDR2: SGHDN and FVKESK. CDR3 sequence reads: CASSQGLTGNYGYTF. Based on the CDR3 plus reference TRBV14 and TRBJ1-2, the full variable domain is EAGVTQFPSHSVIEKGQTVTLRCDPISGHDNLYWYRRVMGKEIKFLLHFVKESKQDESGMPNNRFLAERTGGTYSTLKVQPAELEDSGVYFCASSQGLTGNYGYTFGSGTRLTVV.

V gene TRBV15 combines with J gene TRBJ1-1; as DNA is missing, the TRBD1 call by TCRdb cannot be tested. This CDR3 contains 14 residues. Germline CDR1 LNHNV, CDR2 YYDKDF (reference sequence). This CDR3 reads CATRLTGGGTEAFF.

The rearrangement uses TRBV12-3 or TRBV12-4 and TRBJ2-1; absent DNA, TCRdb's TRBD2 call cannot be checked. This CDR3 spans 15 amino acids. The CDR3 here is CASSPHAGYTNEQFF.

This clonotype shows up as medium-sized by frequency. The V call is TRBV6-5, the J call TRBJ2-7; TCRdb's D call of TRBD1 is untestable without DNA. This CDR3 contains 15 residues. Germline CDR1 reads MNHEY; CDR2 reads SVGAGI. CDR3 region: CASRSTGDGGDEQYF.

The J gene is TRBJ2-2, the V gene TRBV6-6; TCRdb's assignment of TRBD1 cannot be checked, as there is no DNA. The CDR3 length is 14 residues. The germline gives CDR1 MNHNY, CDR2 SVGAGI (reference sequence). CDR3 protein: CASRWTGPTGELFF.

CDR3 region: CASSTVTDLIGNTIYF. The rearrangement uses TRBV19 and TRBJ1-3. This CDR3 is built from 16 residues. CDR1 and CDR2 from the germline V gene are LNHDA and SQIVND (reference sequence).

This clonotype is medium-sized by frequency. The chain has TRBV30 and TRBJ2-5; there is no DNA to check the TCRdb D call of TRBD1. This CDR3 is built from 15 residues. The V gene's germline CDR1 is GTSNPN and CDR2 SVGIG (reference sequence). Here the CDR3 reads CAWSWGGAYQETQYF.

Judged by frequency, this clonotype is medium-sized. V usage is TRBV19 and J usage is TRBJ2-1; TCRdb outputs TRBD2, but without DNA this stays unchecked. Germline V gene data show CDR1 as LNHDA and CDR2 as SQIVND (reference sequence). This CDR3 region has 13 residues. The CDR3: CASSGGGHNEQFF.

V is TRBV6-6 and J is TRBJ1-1. This CDR3 contains 14 residues. CDR1 is MNHNY, CDR2 SVGAGI, per germline (reference sequence). The CDR3 reads CASRAYGGGTEAFF.

Judged by frequency, this clonotype is medium-sized. The rearrangement links TRBV20-1 to TRBJ2-1; absent DNA, TCRdb's TRBD1 call cannot be checked. CDR1 is DFQATT, CDR2 SNEGSKA, per germline (reference sequence). The CDR3 loop spans 12 amino acids. CDR3: CSARGQWAEQFF.

This clonotype ranks as medium-sized in terms of frequency. This chain uses TRBV12-3 or TRBV12-4 with TRBJ2-7; the D call of TRBD1 rests on TCRdb alone, since no DNA is present to check it. The CDR3 extends over 14 amino acids. The CDR3 sequence: CASRSRATSYEQYF.

V usage is TRBV20-1 and J usage is TRBJ2-1; TCRdb reports TRBD2, a call that lacks DNA to check it against. The CDR3 loop spans 15 amino acids. CDR1 and CDR2 (germline): DFQATT, SNEGSKA (reference sequence). The CDR3 sequence: CSARAIAGRSDEQFF.

This chain links TRBV30 with TRBJ1-4; there is no DNA to check the TCRdb D call of TRBD1. Germline V lookup: CDR1 GTSNPN, CDR2 SVGIG (reference sequence). The CDR3 is 15 amino acids. The CDR3: CACLEDRGFNEKLFF.

Here the CDR3 reads CASSYGPGSGNTIYF. The V call is TRBV6-5, the J call TRBJ1-3; TCRdb returns TRBD1, unconfirmable since there is no DNA. Germline lookup yields CDR1 MNHEY and CDR2 SVGAGI. This CDR3 is 15 amino acids long.

V and J are TRBV18 and TRBJ2-7; TCRdb names TRBD2, which stays unverified in the absence of DNA. Germline V CDR1 and CDR2: KGHSH, LQKENI. The length of the CDR3 is 14 residues. This CDR3 is CASSPASGSDEQYF.

This clonotype is labeled medium-sized (0.01 to 0.1%) based on frequency. The chain couples TRBV27 to TRBJ2-1; TCRdb outputs TRBD2, but without DNA this stays unchecked. The germline V gene has CDR1 MNHEY and CDR2 SMNVEV (reference sequence). This CDR3 has 14 amino acids. The CDR3 reads CATMSGRAGNEQFF.

V usage is TRBV11-1 and J usage is TRBJ2-7; the TCRdb D gene call, TRBD1, has no DNA to confirm it. This CDR3 contains 15 residues. Germline values: CDR1 SGHAT, CDR2 FQDESV (reference sequence). CDR3: CASRLVGGPVNEQYF.